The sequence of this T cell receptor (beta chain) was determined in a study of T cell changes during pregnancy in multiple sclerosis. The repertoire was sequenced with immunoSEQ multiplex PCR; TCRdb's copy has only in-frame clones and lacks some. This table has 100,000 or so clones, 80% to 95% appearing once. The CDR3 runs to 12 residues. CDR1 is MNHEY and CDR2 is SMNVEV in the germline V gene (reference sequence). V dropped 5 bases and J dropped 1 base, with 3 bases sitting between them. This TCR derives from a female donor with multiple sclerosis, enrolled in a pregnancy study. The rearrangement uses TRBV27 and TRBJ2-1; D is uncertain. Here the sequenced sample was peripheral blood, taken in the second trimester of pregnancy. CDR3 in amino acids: CASSPSYNEQFF. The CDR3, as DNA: TGTGCCAGCAGTCCATCCTACAATGAGCAGTTCTTC.